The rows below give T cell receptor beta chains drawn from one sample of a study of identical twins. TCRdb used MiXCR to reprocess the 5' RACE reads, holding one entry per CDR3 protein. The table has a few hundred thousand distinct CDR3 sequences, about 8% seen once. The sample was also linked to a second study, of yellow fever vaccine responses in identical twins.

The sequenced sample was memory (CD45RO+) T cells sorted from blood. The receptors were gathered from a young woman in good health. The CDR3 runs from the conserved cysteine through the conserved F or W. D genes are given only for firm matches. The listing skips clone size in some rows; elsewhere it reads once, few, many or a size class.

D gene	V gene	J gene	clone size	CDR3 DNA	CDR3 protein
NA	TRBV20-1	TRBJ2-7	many	TGCAGTGCTAGAGTGGGGGCCTCCTACGAGCAGTACTTC	CSARVGASYEQYF
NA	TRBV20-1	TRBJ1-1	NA	TGCAGCGAGGTAAGCTGGAACACTGAAGCTTTCTTT	CSEVSWNTEAFF
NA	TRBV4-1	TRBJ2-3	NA	TGCGCCAGCAGCCAAGAGGGGGTAAATACGCAGTATTTT	CASSQEGVNTQYF
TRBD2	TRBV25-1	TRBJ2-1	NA	TGTGCCAGCAGTGAGGGGGGGTACTATTTTTCGGACAATGAGCAGTTCTTC	CASSEGGYYFSDNEQFF
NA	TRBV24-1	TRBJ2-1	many	TGTGCCACCAGTGACCGAGAGGACAGCTACAATGAGCAGTTCTTC	CATSDREDSYNEQFF
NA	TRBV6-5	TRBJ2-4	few	TGTGCCAGCAGTTACGGTCCAAAGTATGACCCGGTAATTAAAAACATTCAGTACTTC	CASSYGPKYDPVIKNIQYF
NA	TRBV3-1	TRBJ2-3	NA	TGTGCCAGCAGCCAAGGTATCTTCCCTCCCACAGATACGCAGTATTTT	CASSQGIFPPTDTQYF
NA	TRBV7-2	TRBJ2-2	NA	TGTGCCAGCACCTTCCGTGAGGCTTCAGAATATTTTGCGGGGAAGAACACCGGGGAGCTGTTTTTT	CASTFREASEYFAGKNTGELFF
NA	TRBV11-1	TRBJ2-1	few	TGTGCCAGCAGCCTAAGGAGCATGGACAATGAGCAGTTCTTC	CASSLRSMDNEQFF
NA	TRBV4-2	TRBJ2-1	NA	TGTGCCAGCAGCCACGAGGGCCCGAATGAGCAGTTCTTC	CASSHEGPNEQFF
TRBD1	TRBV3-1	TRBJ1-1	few	TGTGCCAGCAGCCAAGGGGACAGGGGTTTCCCTGAAGCTTTCTTT	CASSQGDRGFPEAFF
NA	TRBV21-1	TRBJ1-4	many	TGTGCCAGAACGGACAGGGGTGGTGAAAAACTGTTTTTT	CARTDRGGEKLFF
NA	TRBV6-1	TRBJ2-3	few	TGTGCCAGCAGTGAAGGGTTGACAGATACGCAGTATTTT	CASSEGLTDTQYF
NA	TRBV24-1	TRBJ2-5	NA	TGTGCCACCAGTGAGGGGGGATTGGACCACGGGGGGACCCAGTACTTC	CATSEGGLDHGGTQYF
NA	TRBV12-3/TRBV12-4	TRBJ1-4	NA	TGTGCCAGCAGTAAACAGGGATTCGTTGAAAAACTGTTTTTT	CASSKQGFVEKLFF
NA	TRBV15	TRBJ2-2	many	TGTGCCACCAGCAGAGGAATCGGGGGCACCGGGGAGCTGTTTTTT	CATSRGIGGTGELFF
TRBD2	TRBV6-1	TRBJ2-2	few	TGTGCCAGCAACCCTCTGGGACTAGCTTCGAGCACCGGGGAGCTGTTTTTT	CASNPLGLASSTGELFF
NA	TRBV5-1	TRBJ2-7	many	TGCGCCAGCAGCGTCGTAGGGGGGAGCTCCTACGAGCAGTACTTC	CASSVVGGSSYEQYF
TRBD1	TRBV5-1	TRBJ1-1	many	TGCGCCAGCAGCCCCCTCGACAGGGGGTACCAGAACACTGAAGCTTTCTTT	CASSPLDRGYQNTEAFF
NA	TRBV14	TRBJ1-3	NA	TGTGCCAGCAGCCAAGAGGCAGCTGGAAACACCATATATTTT	CASSQEAAGNTIYF
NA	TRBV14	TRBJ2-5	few	TGTGCCAGCAGCCTTGGGGGCAGGAGGGAAGAGACCCAGTACTTC	CASSLGGRREETQYF
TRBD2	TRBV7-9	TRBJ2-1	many	TGTGCCAGCAGCCTCAGCGGGGGGGCCTTCAATGAGCAGTTCTTC	CASSLSGGAFNEQFF
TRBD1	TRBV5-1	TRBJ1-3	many	TGCGCCAGCAGTTACGGACAGGGGCCTCTATACGGCACCATATATTTT	CASSYGQGPLYGTIYF
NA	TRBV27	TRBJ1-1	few	TGTGCCAGCAGTCTCACTCGGGGGGCCAGAGGGTCCACTGAAGCTTTCTTT	CASSLTRGARGSTEAFF
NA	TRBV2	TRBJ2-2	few	TGTGCCAGCAGTGACCTCTCCGGGGAGGCCGGGGAGCTGTTTTTT	CASSDLSGEAGELFF
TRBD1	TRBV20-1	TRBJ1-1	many	TGCAGTTGCAGGGGGCTACGGATGAACACTGAAGCTTTCTTT	CSCRGLRMNTEAFF
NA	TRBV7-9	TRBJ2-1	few	TGTGCCAGCAGCTTATTGAAGGAGGGCAATGAGCAGTTCTTC	CASSLLKEGNEQFF
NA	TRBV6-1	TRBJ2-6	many	TGTGCCACCAGCATAGGGGGCTCTGGGGCCAACGTCCTGACTTTC	CATSIGGSGANVLTF
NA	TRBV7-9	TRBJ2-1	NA	TGTGCCAGCAGCCCCGCAGGGGACAATGAGCAGTTCTTC	CASSPAGDNEQFF
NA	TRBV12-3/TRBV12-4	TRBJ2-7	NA	TGTGCCTTCTGTCTCAACTCTTGGTTAGCGGCCACCTCCTACGAGCAGTACTTC	CAFCLNSWLAATSYEQYF
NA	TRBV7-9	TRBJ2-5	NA	TGTGCCAGCAGCTTAGGGTTTCAGGGAGGGGGCCAAGAGACCCAGTACTTC	CASSLGFQGGGQETQYF
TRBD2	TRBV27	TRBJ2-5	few	TGTGCCAGCAGTCAGAAGCGGGGGGCTATCCAAGAGACCCAGTACTTC	CASSQKRGAIQETQYF
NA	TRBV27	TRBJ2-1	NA	TGTGCCAGCAGTTGGGTCGGCGGGTACAATGAGCAGTTCTTC	CASSWVGGYNEQFF
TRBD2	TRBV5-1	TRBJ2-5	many	TGCGCCAGCAGCTTGTTCACTAGCGGGAGTGGGGAGACCCAGTACTTC	CASSLFTSGSGETQYF
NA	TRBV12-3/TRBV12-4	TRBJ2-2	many	TGTGCCAGCAGCCCCAGGCAGGGGAGGTCCGGGGAGCTGTTTTTT	CASSPRQGRSGELFF
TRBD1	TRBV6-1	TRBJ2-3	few	TGTGCCAGCAGCAACAAAGGACAGGGGGCTATTGCAGATACGCAGTATTTT	CASSNKGQGAIADTQYF
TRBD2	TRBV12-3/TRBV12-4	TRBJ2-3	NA	TGTGCCAGCAGCTCGATCGGACTAGCGACAGATACGCAGTATTTT	CASSSIGLATDTQYF
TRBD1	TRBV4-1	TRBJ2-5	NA	TGCGCCAGCAGCCCGGGACAGGGGTTAATCCAAGAGACCCAGTACTTC	CASSPGQGLIQETQYF
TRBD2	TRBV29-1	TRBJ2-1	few	TGCAGCGTTGAACCTAGCGGGATCACCAATGAGCAGTTCTTC	CSVEPSGITNEQFF
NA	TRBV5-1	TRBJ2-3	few	TGCGCCAGCAGCTTGGGGAACTCGCACGGTGATACGCAGTATTTT	CASSLGNSHGDTQYF
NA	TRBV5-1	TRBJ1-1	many	TGCGCCAGCAGCTGGGTGGAAGGCACTGAAGCTTTCTTT	CASSWVEGTEAFF
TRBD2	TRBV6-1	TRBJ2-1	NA	TGTGCCAGCAGTCTTAGCGGGACTCCCTACAATGAGCAGTTCTTC	CASSLSGTPYNEQFF
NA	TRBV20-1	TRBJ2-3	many	TGCAGTGCTCCGGGACATAAAAGAGATACGCAGTATTTT	CSAPGHKRDTQYF
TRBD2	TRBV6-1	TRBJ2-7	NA	TGTGCCAGCAGCTCAACCGGGACTAGCGGGAGGAGGTCCTACGAGCAGTACTTC	CASSSTGTSGRRSYEQYF
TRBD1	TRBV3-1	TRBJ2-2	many	TGTGCCAGCAGCCCAACGACAGGGACGAGCGGGGAGCTGTTTTTT	CASSPTTGTSGELFF